This TCR beta chain derives from a study of low-dose radiotherapy and immunotherapy resistance in tumors. The wider study: One day prior to radiation and immunotherapy, intravenous cyclophosphamide at 200 mg/m2 was given, repeated every two weeks. Patients took oral aspirin 300 mg daily for four cycles from cycle 1 day 1.

Time point denoted: after trial treatment. Treatment denoted: LDRT plus nivolumab, ipilimumab, low-dose cyclophosphamide and aspirin (RACIN trial). Gene-specific TRAV and TRBV primers were used for first-strand cDNA, covering alpha and beta chains. The TCRs were subjected to amplification over approximately 20 PCR cycles employing a constant-region primer in conjunction with a V-primer adapter. Through in vitro transcription, the mRNA that had been isolated was amplified. TCRdb reprocessed the reads with MiXCR, giving one entry per CDR3 protein. The repertoire has approximately 91,000 distinct CDR3 sequences, less than 25% of them found once; the top ten carry 9.5% to 15%. Trimming shortened V by 4 bases and J by 2 bases, and 15 bases separated the two germline ends. The germline gives CDR1 LGHDT, CDR2 YNNKEL (reference sequence). The CDR3 totals 15 residues.

The receptor was isolated from a female donor with ovarian cancer. V is TRBV3-1 and J is TRBJ2-7, with D possibly being TRBD1 (6 bases). Source: PBMCs, taken after low-dose radiotherapy plus immunotherapy. The CDR3 reads CASSRNRDKTYEQYF. CDR3 DNA: TGTGCCAGCAGCCGAAACCGGGACAAAACCTACGAGCAGTACTTC.